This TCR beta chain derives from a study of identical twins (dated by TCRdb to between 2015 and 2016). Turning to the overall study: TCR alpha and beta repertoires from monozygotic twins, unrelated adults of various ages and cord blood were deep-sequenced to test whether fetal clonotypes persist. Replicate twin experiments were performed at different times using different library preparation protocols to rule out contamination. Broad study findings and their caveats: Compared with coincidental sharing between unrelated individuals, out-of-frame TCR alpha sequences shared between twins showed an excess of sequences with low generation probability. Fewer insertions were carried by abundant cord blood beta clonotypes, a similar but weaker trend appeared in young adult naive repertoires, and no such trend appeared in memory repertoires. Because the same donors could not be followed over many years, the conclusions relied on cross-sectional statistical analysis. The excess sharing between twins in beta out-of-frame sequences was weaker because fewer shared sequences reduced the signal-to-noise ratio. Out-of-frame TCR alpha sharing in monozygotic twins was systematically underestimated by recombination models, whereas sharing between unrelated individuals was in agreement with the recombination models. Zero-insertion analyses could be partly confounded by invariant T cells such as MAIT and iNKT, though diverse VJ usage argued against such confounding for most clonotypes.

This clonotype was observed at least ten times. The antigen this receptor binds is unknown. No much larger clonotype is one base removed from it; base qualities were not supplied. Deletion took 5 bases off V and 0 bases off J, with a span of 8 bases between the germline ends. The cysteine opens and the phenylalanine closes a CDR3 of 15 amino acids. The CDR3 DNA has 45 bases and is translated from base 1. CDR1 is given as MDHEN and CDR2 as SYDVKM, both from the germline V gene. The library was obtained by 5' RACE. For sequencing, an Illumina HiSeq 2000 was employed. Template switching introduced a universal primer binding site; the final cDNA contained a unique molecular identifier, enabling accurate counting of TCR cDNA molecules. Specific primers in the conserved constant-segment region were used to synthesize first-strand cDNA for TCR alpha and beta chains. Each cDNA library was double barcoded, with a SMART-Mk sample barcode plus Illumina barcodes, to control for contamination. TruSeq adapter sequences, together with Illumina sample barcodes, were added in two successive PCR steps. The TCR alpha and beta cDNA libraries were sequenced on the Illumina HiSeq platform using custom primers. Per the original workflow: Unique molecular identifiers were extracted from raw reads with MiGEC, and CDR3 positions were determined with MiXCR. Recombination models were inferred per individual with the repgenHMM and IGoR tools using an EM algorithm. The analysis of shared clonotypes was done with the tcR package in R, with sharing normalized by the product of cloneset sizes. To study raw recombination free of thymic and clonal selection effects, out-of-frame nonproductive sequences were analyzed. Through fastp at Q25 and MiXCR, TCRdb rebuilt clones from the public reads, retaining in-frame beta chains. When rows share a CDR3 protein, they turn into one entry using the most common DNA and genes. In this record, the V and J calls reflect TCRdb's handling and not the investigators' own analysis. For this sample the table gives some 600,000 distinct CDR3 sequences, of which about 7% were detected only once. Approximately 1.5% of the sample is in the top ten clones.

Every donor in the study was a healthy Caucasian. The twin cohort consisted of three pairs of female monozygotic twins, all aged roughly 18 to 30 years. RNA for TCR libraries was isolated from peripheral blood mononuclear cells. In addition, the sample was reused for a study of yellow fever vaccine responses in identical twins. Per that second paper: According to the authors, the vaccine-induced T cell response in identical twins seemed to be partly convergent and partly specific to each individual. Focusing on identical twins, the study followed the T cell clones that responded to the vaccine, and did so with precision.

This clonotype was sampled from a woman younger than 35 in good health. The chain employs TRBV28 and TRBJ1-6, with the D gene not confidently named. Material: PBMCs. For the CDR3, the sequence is CASSPWSSYNSPLHF. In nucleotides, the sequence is TGTGCCAGCAGTCCCTGGAGCTCCTATAATTCACCCCTCCACTTT.